This entry describes one T cell receptor (beta chain). The data belong to a study of blood T cells in healthy people across ages. Combining a sample-barcoded 5' primer with a J-beta primer mix, a second PCR ran for about 7 to 11 cycles. TCRdb recomputed calls from the 5' RACE reads with MiXCR, one row per CDR3 protein. The sample has 1.5 million to 2 million distinct CDR3 sequences; approximately 50% are singletons. CDR3 length: 12 residues. Trimming took off 5 bases at V and 13 bases at J, with 17 bases between the two ends. Sequencing was performed on blood. The receptor was derived from a middle-aged woman in good health. The V call is TRBV12-3 or TRBV12-4, the J call TRBJ1-2; no definite D call. Here the CDR3 DNA reads TGTGCCAGCAGTCCCCCGACTCAAACGGGCACCTTC. It codes for CASSPPTQTGTF.